The text below deals with one T cell receptor beta chain. Its antigen is undetermined. TCRdb re-called the 5' RACE reads through MiXCR, storing one row per CDR3 protein. This sample yields around 220,000 distinct CDR3 sequences, of which around an eighth are seen a single time; 8.8% belongs to the top ten. The data were obtained in a study of identical twins. Study findings and constraints: With beta out-of-frame sequences, excess sharing by twins was weaker. Invariant populations such as MAIT and iNKT cells could partly muddle zero-insertion analyses. Findings came from cross-sectional statistics, without long-term follow-up of donors.

The germline V gene encodes CDR1 MNHEY and CDR2 SVGAGI. V was pared by 8 bases and J by 2 bases, with 5 bases of the junction left unmatched. The CDR3 length is 14 residues. The sequencing input was memory (CD45RO+) T cells sorted from blood. The chain employs TRBV6-5 and TRBJ1-2, with 10 bases aligning to TRBD1. The sequence was obtained from a woman under 30 in good health. CDR3 nucleotides: TGTGCCAGCGTTGACAGGGGGCGGAACTATGGCTACACCTTC. It encodes CASVDRGRNYGYTF.